This TCR beta chain came from a study of blood T cell repertoires in COVID-19. Sequencing was performed with immunoSEQ multiplex PCR; in TCRdb, only in-frame clones are kept and a portion is missing. The sample includes around 200,000 clones, 70% to 90% seen only once; the top ten take just under 2.5%. Germline assignment: CDR1 MNHEY and CDR2 SVGAGI. Trimming removed 0 bases from V and 10 bases from J; junction bases left unmatched: 7. The CDR3 consists of 16 residues. Sequencing input: peripheral blood. This clonotype was obtained from a man between 35 and 55 years old with active or convalescent COVID-19. The rearrangement uses TRBV6-5 and TRBJ1-6; 9 bases line up with TRBD1. The CDR3 loop reads CASSYSGTGSGSPLHF. The DNA for the CDR3 is TGTGCCAGCAGTTACTCGGGGACAGGGTCGGGGTCACCCCTCCACTTT.